Reported below is one TCR beta chain. These data belong to a study of OX40 agonist ivuxolimab in advanced cancers. This CDR3 region has 15 residues. The germline gives CDR1 MNHNY, CDR2 SVGAGI (reference sequence). Trimming removed 7 bases from V and 4 bases from J; junction bases left unmatched: 9. The table came from immunoSEQ multiplex PCR; TCRdb's copy has only in-frame clones and leaves some out. Of tens of thousands of clones in the sample, approximately 88% were seen once. The sample here was CD4+ or CD8+ T cells sorted from blood, taken in a trial of the OX40 agonist ivuxolimab. The chain links TRBV6-6 to TRBJ2-1; 8 nucleotides line up with TRBD1. The TCR comes from an adult with an advanced solid tumor such as melanoma, head and neck, liver or kidney cancer. The CDR3 coding sequence is TGTGCCAGCACTCAAGGGGGGACAGGATACAATGAGCAGTTCTTC. Translation gives CASTQGGTGYNEQFF.